The rows below give T cell receptor beta chains drawn from one sample of a study of blood T cell repertoires in COVID-19. Sequenced by immunoSEQ multiplex PCR; TCRdb stores in-frame clones only, minus some. This sample carries approximately 17,000 clones, about 87% of them seen once, and the ten largest clones take 5%. The specimen sequenced was PBMCs or T cells enriched from blood (not recorded which). Source of these receptors: a woman younger than 45 who had recovered from COVID-19. CDR3s include the opening cysteine and the closing phenylalanine or tryptophan. The D gene is left open where the match is weak. Clone size is stated in some rows and not others, as once, few, many or a class when expanded.

>TRBJ2-3|-|-|TRBV6-2/TRBV6-3
TGTGCCAGCAGTTATGACACAGGGGATACGCAGTATTTT
CASSYDTGDTQYF
>TRBJ2-7|-|-|TRBV14
TGTGCCAGCAGCCAAGTTGAGTTTCCCTACGAGCAGTACTTC
CASSQVEFPYEQYF
>TRBJ2-7|TRBD1|-|TRBV5-6
TGTGCCAGCAGCTTGGACCAGGGGGCATACGAGCAGTACTTC
CASSLDQGAYEQYF
>TRBJ2-7|TRBD2|-|TRBV5-1
TGCGCCAGCAGCTTGGGGGATGGCGGGGGGCCAGGCGAGCAGTACTTC
CASSLGDGGGPGEQYF
>TRBJ1-1|-|-|TRBV19
TGTGCCAGTAGTCTAGCGGAGGTTACTGAAGCTTTCTTT
CASSLAEVTEAFF
>TRBJ2-7|TRBD1|-|TRBV5-1
TGCGCCAGCAGCAGGGGCGACAGGGACCACGAGCAGTACTTC
CASSRGDRDHEQYF
>TRBJ2-5|TRBD1|-|TRBV15
TGTGCCACCAGCAGAGGTTACAGGGGGCAGGAGGAGACCCAGTACTTC
CATSRGYRGQEETQYF
>TRBJ2-7|TRBD1|-|TRBV28
TGTGCCAGCAGTTTGACAGGGGATGGAGGCGAGCAGTACTTC
CASSLTGDGGEQYF
>TRBJ1-6|TRBD1|-|TRBV7-2
TGTGCCAGCAGCTTAAGACAGGGGGCGGGATCACCCCTCCACTTT
CASSLRQGAGSPLHF
>TRBJ1-2|-|-|TRBV7-7
TGTGCCAGCAGCTTAGGCAGCTATGGCTACACCTTC
CASSLGSYGYTF
>TRBJ2-7|TRBD2|-|TRBV25-1
TGTGCCAGCAGCGACCTCGGGGGGTACGAGCAGTACTTC
CASSDLGGYEQYF
>TRBJ2-1|-|once|TRBV21-1
TGTGCCAGCAGCAAAGTTACTAGCGGGGGTTACTCCCCCGGCTACAATGAGCAGTTCTTC
CASSKVTSGGYSPGYNEQFF
>TRBJ2-3|TRBD2|-|TRBV6-5
TGTGCCAGCAGAGGACTAGCGGGGGATACGCAGTATTTT
CASRGLAGDTQYF
>TRBJ1-4|-|few|TRBV27
TGTGCCAGCAGTTCGCGGGGGCCGGATGAAAAACTGTTTTTT
CASSSRGPDEKLFF
>TRBJ2-1|TRBD2|-|TRBV28
TGTGCCAGCAGCCAGAATAACGGGGGGAATGAGCAGTTCTTC
CASSQNNGGNEQFF
>TRBJ1-5|TRBD1|-|TRBV4-3
TGCGCCAGCAGCCAAGAAACAGGGGGAGTGCAGCCCCAGCATTTT
CASSQETGGVQPQHF
>TRBJ1-2|-|-|TRBV3-1/TRBV3-2
TGTGCCAGCAGACGAGACAGTAGTAGTGGCTACACCTTC
CASRRDSSSGYTF
>TRBJ2-5|TRBD2|-|TRBV24-1
TGTGCCACCAGTGAGGCCGCGGGGGTAGAGACCCAGTACTTC
CATSEAAGVETQYF
>TRBJ1-1|-|-|TRBV5-5
TGTGCCAGCAGCTTGGAGTGGAAGGGGATATTGAAGACTGAAGCTTTCTTT
CASSLEWKGILKTEAFF
>TRBJ2-7|TRBD1|-|TRBV6-5
TGTGCCACTCAATCCGGGACAGGGAGAATGTACGAGCAGTACTTC
CATQSGTGRMYEQYF
>TRBJ1-5|TRBD1|-|TRBV19
TGTGCCAGTAGTATTGACAGGGTAGATCAGCCCCAGCATTTT
CASSIDRVDQPQHF
>TRBJ2-7|TRBD2|-|TRBV12-3/TRBV12-4
TGTGCCAGCAGTTTGATGGGGAGGGTCGAGCAGTACTTC
CASSLMGRVEQYF
>TRBJ1-2|TRBD1|once|TRBV7-2
TGTGCCAGCAGCTCCCCGACAGGGGGTGAGGGTGGCTACACCTTC
CASSSPTGGEGGYTF
>TRBJ2-7|TRBD1|-|TRBV30
TGTGCCTGGCATGGGACAGGGCCCTACGAGCAGTACTTC
CAWHGTGPYEQYF
>TRBJ2-7|TRBD1|-|TRBV27
TGTGCCAGCAGTTTCCTCCCTACAGGGGGCTCCTACGAGCAGTACTTC
CASSFLPTGGSYEQYF
>TRBJ1-3|TRBD1|-|TRBV7-9
TGTGCCAGCAGCCCGTCGACAGGGAACTCTGGAAACACCATATATTTT
CASSPSTGNSGNTIYF